This record covers a single TCR beta chain. Adults between roughly 18 and 95 years of age took part from 20 to 25 US areas. Recovered status in Cohort 3 required two negative PCRs, clearance, or symptom resolution. These data come from a study of blood T cell repertoires in COVID-19. In the study overall: Samples taken during acute and convalescent COVID-19 were collected in the United States, Italy and Spain.

Germline trimming cut 5 bases from V and 7 bases from J; bases unmatched to any gene: 8. This CDR3 is built from 14 residues. Germline V lookup: CDR1 SEHNR, CDR2 FQNEAQ (reference sequence). Profiling relied on immunoSEQ multiplex PCR, and the TCRdb table lists in-frame clones only, not all of them. The sample has over 200,000 clones; around 86% are singletons. The receptor comes from a man between 18 and 35 years old who had recovered from COVID-19. The rearrangement joins TRBV7-9 to TRBJ1-2, with 9 bases identical to TRBD1. The sample taken for sequencing was PBMCs or T cells enriched from blood (not recorded which). CDR3 amino acids: CASSLLTGGSGYTF. The CDR3 bases are TGTGCCAGCAGCCTCCTGACAGGGGGTTCTGGCTACACCTTC.